Below, one T cell receptor beta chain is given with its context. No cognate antigen has been identified for it. No quality values exist for individual bases; no much larger clone is one base distant. Library creation used 5' RACE. Sequencing took place on an Illumina HiSeq 2500. The second PCR ran for roughly 6 to 11 cycles and used a J-beta primer mix along with a sample-barcoded 5' primer. A template-switch 5' adaptor carrying 12 random nucleotides introduced a unique molecular identifier onto each TCR beta cDNA molecule. At least 3 million CDR3-containing paired-end reads were obtained from each sample. First-strand cDNA was synthesized from all RNA with the Mint cDNA synthesis kit, primed by a TRBC-specific oligonucleotide. After uracil-DNA glycosylase treatment, a first 18-cycle PCR used universal primers M1SS and BC2_uni_R on all cDNA. Per the authors' processing: Each sample was normalized by randomly selecting 1 million high-quality reads, each carrying a distinct molecular identifier. Instead of being binned into consensus sequences, reads with shared molecular identifiers were discarded. MiTCR, with a Q25 quality threshold and the strictest error-elimination algorithm, was used for CDR3 identification, clonotype clustering and error correction. A nonparametric unseen species model using Euler transformation provided a lower-bound estimate of total TCR beta diversity. TCRdb reanalyzed the raw reads on its own, using fastp at Q25 for trimming and MiXCR for clone calling, and kept in-frame beta chains. Merged by CDR3 protein, the rows form single entries marked with the most common genes and DNA. The V and J calls were determined by TCRdb, not by the authors. Present in this sample are about 1.5 million distinct CDR3 sequences, 40% to 45% of which were seen just once. Jointly, the top ten make up about 4.1% of the sample.

The data originate from a study of blood T cells in healthy people across ages (dated by TCRdb to about 2015). As for the study more broadly: Template switching captured roughly one uniquely barcoded TCR beta cDNA molecule per two T cells in model experiments. For two donors (one aged 18 to 29 and one aged 80 or older), the study analyzed two additional independent replicas of 1 million unique cDNA reads from the same blood draw. The donors were divided into four age groups: young (average around 15 years), middle-aged (almost 40), aged (about 56) and long-lived (about 84). To avoid experimental bias, donors of different ages were spread randomly across the sequencing lanes. The study measured age-related changes in TCR beta repertoire diversity using deep sequencing normalized with unique cDNA molecular identifiers.

Donors were a few dozen systemically healthy Caucasian individuals from Russia aged roughly 6 to 90 years. Roughly 10 milliliters of peripheral blood were drawn from each donor into EDTA-treated Vacutainer tubes. Ficoll-Paque density-gradient centrifugation was used to isolate PBMCs, with at least 7 million obtained per sample. Total RNA was extracted from PBMCs with Trizol reagent, with at least 6 micrograms obtained per sample. For every donor, flow cytometry on a PBMC aliquot measured the percentage of naive CD45RAhigh/CD27high T cells. Its CDR3 holds 17 amino acids, cysteine through phenylalanine. The entry retains the CDR3 DNA only, 51 bases that are in frame from base 1. The germline V gene gives CDR1 as MDHEN and CDR2 as SYDVKM. V has 4 bases trimmed and J has 7 bases trimmed; junction bases matching no gene number 18. Overall results and qualifications from the work: Because donor CMV infection status was unknown, age-related changes in expanded clonotypes were potentially confounded. Compared with the aged group, the long-lived group had more naive CD4+ T cells, fewer expanded clones and increased TCR diversity, suggesting age selection. Total diversity estimates from one million sequenced T cells were considered lower bounds and underestimates. Bulk unsorted PBMC profiling prevented conclusive comparison of naive and antigen-experienced compartments. A strong correlation was found between observed TCR beta diversity and the percentage of naive T cells measured by flow cytometry. Observed TCR beta diversity per million T cells fell roughly linearly with age, and a significant reduction was already apparent by age about 43.

The sample consisted of blood. Recombination connected TRBV28 to TRBJ2-7; the junction holds 8 bases that match TRBD2. The sequence was collected from a woman younger than 35 in good health. CDR3 protein: CASSYFLTSGVYNEQYF. The nucleotide sequence is given as TGTGCCAGCAGTTACTTCCTTACTAGCGGAGTCTACAATGAGCAGTACTTC.